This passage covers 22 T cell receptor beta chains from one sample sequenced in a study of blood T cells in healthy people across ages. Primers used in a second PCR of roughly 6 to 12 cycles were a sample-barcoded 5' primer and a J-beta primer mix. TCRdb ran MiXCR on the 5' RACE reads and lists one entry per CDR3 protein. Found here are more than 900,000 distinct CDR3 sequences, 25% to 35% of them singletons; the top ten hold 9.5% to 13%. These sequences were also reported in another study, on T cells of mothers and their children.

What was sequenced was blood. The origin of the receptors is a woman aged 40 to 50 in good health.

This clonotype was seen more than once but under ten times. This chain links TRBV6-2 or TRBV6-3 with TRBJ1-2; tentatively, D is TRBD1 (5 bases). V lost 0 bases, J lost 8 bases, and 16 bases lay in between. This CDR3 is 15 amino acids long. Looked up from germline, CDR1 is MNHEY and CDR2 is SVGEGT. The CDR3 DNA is TGTGCCAGCAGTTACTCGAATGCCGGGACTTACGGCTACACCTTC. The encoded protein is CASSYSNAGTYGYTF.

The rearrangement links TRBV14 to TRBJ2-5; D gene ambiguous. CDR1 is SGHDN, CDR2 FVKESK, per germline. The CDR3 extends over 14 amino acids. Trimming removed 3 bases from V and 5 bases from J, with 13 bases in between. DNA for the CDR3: TGTGCCAGCAGCCACCGGTTTACTGGGGAGACCCAGTACTTC. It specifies CASSHRFTGETQYF.

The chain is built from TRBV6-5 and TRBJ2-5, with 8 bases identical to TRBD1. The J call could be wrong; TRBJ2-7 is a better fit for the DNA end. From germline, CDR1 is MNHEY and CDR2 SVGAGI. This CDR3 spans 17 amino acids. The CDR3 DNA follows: TGTGCCAGCAGTTTATTTGCTTGGGGGACAGGTAGCAACGAGCAGTACTTC. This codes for CASSLFAWGTGSNEQYF.

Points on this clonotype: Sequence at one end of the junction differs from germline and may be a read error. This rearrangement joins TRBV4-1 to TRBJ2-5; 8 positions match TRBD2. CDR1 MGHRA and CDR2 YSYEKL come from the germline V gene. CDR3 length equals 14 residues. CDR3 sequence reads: CASTRAGGQGTQYF. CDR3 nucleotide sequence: TGCGCCAGCACAAGGGCGGGAGGCCAAGGGACCCAGTACTTC.

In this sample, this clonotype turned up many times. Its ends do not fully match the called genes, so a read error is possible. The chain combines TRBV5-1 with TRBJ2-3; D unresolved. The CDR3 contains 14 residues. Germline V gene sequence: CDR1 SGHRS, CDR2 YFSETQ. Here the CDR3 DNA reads TGTGCCAGCAGCACTGGAACTAGCACAGATACGCAGTATTTT. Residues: CASSTGTSTDTQYF.

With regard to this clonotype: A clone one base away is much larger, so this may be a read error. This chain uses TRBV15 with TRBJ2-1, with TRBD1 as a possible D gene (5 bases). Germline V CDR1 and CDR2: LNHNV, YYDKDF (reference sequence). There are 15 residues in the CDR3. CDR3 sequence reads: CATRQSPGNYNGQFF. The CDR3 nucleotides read TGTGCCACCAGACAATCGCCAGGGAACTACAATGGGCAGTTCTTC.

CDR3 protein: CASSSGWGYGQFF. The DNA of the CDR3 is TGTGCCAGCAGCTCTGGTTGGGGGTATGGGCAGTTCTTC. The V gene is TRBV7-9, the J gene TRBJ2-1; possibly TRBD1 or TRBD2 for D (5 bases each). The germline V gene encodes CDR1 SEHNR and CDR2 FQNEAQ (reference sequence). V was pared by 4 bases and J by 12 bases, with 16 bases between. CDR3 length: 13 amino acids. Together with reference TRBV7-9 and TRBJ2-1, the CDR3 gives the full variable domain: DTGVSQNPRHKITKRGQNVTFRCDPISEHNRLYWYRQTLGQGPEFLTYFQNEAQLEKSRLLSDRFSAERPKGSFSTLEIQRTEQGDSAMYLCASSSGWGYGQFFGPGTRLTVL.

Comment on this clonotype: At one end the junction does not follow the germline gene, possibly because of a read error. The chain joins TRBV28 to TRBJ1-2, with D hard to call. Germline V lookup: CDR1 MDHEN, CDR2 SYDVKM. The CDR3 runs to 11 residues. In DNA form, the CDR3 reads TGTACCAGCGGGCCCCGCAGGGGCTACACCTTC. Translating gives CTSGPRRGYTF.

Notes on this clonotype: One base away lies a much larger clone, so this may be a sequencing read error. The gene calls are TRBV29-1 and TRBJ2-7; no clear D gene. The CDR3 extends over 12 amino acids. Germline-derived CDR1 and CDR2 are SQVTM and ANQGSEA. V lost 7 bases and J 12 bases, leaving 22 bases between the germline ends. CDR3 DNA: TGCAGCGCCCAAGGCAGTCGAGAGACCCGGTACTTC. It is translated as CSAQGSRETRYF.

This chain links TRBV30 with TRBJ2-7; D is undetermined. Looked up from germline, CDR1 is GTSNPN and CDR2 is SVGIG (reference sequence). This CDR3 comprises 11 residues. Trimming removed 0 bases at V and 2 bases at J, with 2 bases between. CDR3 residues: CAWSVTYEQYF. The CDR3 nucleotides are TGTGCCTGGAGTGTAACCTACGAGCAGTACTTC.

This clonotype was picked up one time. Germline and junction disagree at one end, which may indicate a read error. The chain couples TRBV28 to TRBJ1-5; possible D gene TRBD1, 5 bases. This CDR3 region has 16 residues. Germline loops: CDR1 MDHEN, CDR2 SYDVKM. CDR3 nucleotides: TGTGCCGGCAGTCCCGGGACCTCTTATAACAATCAGCCCCAGCATTTT. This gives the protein CAGSPGTSYNNQPQHF. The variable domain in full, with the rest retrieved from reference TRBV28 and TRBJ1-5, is DVKVTQSSRYLVKRTGEKVFLECVQDMDHENMFWYRQDPGLGLRLIYFSYDVKMKEKGDIPEGYSVSREKKERFSLILESASTNQTSMYLCAGSPGTSYNNQPQHFGDGTRLSIL.

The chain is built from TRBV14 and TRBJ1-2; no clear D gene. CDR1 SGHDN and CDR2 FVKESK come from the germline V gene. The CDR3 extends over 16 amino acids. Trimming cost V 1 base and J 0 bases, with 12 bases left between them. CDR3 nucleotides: TGTGCCAGCAGCCAAGGGTTTATCGGAGCTAACTATGGCTACACCTTC. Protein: CASSQGFIGANYGYTF.

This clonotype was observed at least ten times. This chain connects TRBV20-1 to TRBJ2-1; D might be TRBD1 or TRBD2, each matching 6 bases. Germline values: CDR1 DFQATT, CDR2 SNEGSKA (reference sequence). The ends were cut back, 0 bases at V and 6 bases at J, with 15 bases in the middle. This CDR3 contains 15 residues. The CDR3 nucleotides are TGCAGTGCTAGAGATAGGGGGGACGGGGTCAATGAGCAGTTCTTC. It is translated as CSARDRGDGVNEQFF.

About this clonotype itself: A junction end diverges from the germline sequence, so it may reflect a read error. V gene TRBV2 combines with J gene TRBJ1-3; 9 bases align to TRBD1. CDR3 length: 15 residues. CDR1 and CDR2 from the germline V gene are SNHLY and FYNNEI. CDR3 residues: CASTEDRGRGNTIYF. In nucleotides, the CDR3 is TGTGCCAGCACTGAAGACAGGGGGAGAGGAAACACCATATATTTT. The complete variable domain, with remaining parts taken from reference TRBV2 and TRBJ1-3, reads EPEVTQTPSHQVTQMGQEVILRCVPISNHLYFYWYRQILGQKVEFLVSFYNNEISEKSEIFDDQFSVERPDGSNFTLKIRSTKLEDSAMYFCASTEDRGRGNTIYFGEGSWLTVV.

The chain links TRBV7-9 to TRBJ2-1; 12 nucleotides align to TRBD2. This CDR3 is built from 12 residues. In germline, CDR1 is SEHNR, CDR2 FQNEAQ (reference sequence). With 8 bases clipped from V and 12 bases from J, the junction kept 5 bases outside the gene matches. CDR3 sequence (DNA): TGTGCCAGCGGGCGACTAGCGGGAGTGCAGTTCTTC. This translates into CASGRLAGVQFF.

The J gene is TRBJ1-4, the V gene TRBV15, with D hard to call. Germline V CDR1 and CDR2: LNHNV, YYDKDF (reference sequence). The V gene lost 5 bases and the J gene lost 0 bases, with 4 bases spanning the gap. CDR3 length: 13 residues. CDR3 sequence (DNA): TGTGCCACCAGCTCATCAACTAATGAAAAACTGTTTTTT. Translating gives CATSSSTNEKLFF.

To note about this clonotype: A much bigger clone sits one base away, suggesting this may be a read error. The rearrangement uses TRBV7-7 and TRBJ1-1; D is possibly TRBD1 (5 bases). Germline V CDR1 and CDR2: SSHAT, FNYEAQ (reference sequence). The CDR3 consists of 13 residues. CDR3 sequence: CASSPGPGRGAFF. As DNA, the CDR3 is TGTGCTAGCAGCCCTGGGCCGGGACGGGGAGCTTTCTTT.

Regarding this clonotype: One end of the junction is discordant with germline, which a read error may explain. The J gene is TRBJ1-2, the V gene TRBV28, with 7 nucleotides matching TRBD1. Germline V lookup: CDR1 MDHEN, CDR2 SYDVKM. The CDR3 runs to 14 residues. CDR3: CASRGTAHNYDYTF. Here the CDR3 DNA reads TGTGCCAGCAGAGGGACAGCTCATAACTATGACTACACCTTC.

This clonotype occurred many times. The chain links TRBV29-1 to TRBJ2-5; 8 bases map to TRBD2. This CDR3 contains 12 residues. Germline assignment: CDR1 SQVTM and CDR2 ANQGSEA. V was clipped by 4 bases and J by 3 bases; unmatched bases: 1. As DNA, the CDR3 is TGCAGCGTTGTCGGGGGGGAAGAGACCCAGTACTTC. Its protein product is CSVVGGEETQYF.

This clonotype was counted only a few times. CDR3: CSARRDTQGEQYF. The CDR3 nucleotides are TGCAGTGCTAGACGAGACACGCAGGGCGAGCAGTACTTC. This chain connects TRBV20-1 to TRBJ2-7; TRBD1 might be the D (5 bases). CDR3 size: 13 residues. CDR1 and CDR2 from the germline V gene are DFQATT and SNEGSKA (reference sequence). The V end was cut by 2 bases, the J end by 6 bases, with 14 bases between.

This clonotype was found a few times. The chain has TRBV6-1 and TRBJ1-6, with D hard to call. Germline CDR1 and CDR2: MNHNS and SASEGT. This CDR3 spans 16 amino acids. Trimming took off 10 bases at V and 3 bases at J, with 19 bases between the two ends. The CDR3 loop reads CATKGRGDNYNSPLHF. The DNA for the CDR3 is TGTGCCACCAAGGGTCGGGGAGATAACTATAATTCACCCCTCCACTTT.

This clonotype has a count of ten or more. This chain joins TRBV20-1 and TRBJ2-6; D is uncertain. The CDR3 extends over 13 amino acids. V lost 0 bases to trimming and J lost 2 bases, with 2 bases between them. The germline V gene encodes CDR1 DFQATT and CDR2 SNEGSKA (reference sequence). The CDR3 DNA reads TGCAGTGCTAGAGATACTGGGGCCAACGTCCTGACTTTC. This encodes CSARDTGANVLTF.